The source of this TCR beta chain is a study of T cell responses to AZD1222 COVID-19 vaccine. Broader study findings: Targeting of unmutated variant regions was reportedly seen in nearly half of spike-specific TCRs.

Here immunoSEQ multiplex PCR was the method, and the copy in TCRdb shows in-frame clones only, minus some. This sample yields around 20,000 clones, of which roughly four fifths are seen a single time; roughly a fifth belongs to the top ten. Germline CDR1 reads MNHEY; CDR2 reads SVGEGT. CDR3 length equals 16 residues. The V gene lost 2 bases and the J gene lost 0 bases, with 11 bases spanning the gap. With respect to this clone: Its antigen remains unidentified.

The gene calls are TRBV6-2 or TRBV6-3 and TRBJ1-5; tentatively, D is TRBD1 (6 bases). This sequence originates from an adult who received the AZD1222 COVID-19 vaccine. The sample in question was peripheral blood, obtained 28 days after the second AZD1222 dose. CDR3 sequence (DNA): TGTGCCAGCAGTTACGGGACATACTATAGCAATCAGCCCCAGCATTTT. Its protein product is CASSYGTYYSNQPQHF.